This T cell receptor (beta chain) was sequenced for a study of OX40 agonist ivuxolimab in advanced cancers. Libraries were prepared by immunoSEQ multiplex PCR; TCRdb keeps only in-frame clonotypes and omits some of them. The table has 16,000 or so clones, about 75% seen once. Germline V gene sequence: CDR1 LNHDA, CDR2 SQIVND (reference sequence). The CDR3 totals 15 residues. Trimming cost V 2 bases and J 6 bases; bases outside gene matches: 2. The source material was CD4+ or CD8+ T cells sorted from blood, sampled in a trial of the OX40 agonist ivuxolimab. V is TRBV19 and J is TRBJ2-1, with 12 positions matching TRBD2. This TCR was recovered from an adult with an advanced solid tumor such as melanoma, head and neck, liver or kidney cancer. The CDR3 DNA follows: TGTGCCAGTAGTATACTAGCGGGAGGGCTCAATGAGCAGTTCTTC. Amino acids: CASSILAGGLNEQFF.